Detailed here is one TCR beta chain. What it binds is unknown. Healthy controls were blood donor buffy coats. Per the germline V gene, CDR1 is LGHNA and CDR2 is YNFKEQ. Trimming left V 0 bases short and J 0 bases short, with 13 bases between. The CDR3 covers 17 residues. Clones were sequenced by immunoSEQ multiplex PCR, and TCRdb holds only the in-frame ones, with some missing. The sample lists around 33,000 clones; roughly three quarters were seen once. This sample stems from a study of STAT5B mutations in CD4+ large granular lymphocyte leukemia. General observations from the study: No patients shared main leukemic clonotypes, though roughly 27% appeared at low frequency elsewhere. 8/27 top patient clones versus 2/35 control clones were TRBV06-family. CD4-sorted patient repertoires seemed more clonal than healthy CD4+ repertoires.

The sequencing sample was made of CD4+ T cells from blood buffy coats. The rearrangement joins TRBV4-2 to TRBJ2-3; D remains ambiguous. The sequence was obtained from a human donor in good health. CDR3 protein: CASSQDALTSSTDTQYF. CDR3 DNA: TGTGCCAGCAGCCAAGATGCTCTGACCAGTAGCACAGATACGCAGTATTTT.